A selection of T cell receptor beta chains follows, all from one sample in a study of identical twins. TCRdb called the 5' RACE reads again in MiXCR, with one record for every CDR3 protein. The sample holds roughly 690,000 distinct CDR3 sequences; approximately 6.1% are singletons and the top ten take about 1.8%. The sample taken for sequencing was naive T cells sorted from blood. Every receptor here comes from a man younger than 35 in good health. Both conserved end residues are part of each CDR3. A D gene is named only where the DNA matches it firmly. Size tells how often a clone was seen (once, few, many) or the class of an expanded clone, and some rows leave it out.

cdr3_length d_call j_call v_call clone_size cdr3_nt cdr3_aa
14 - TRBJ2-1 TRBV28 few TGTGCCAGCAGTATCACCGGGACAAAGAATGAGCAGTTCTTC CASSITGTKNEQFF
14 TRBD1 TRBJ2-7 TRBV28 many TGTGCCAGCATCACTACAGGGGGGAACTACGAGCAGTACTTC CASITTGGNYEQYF
14 - TRBJ2-5 TRBV28 few TGTGCCAGCAGTCCCGAACGGCCCAAAGAGACCCAGTACTTC CASSPERPKETQYF
15 - TRBJ2-5 TRBV20-1 - TGCAGTGCTAGTAGTTTACAGGAGCCCCAAGAGACCCAGTACTTC CSASSLQEPQETQYF
13 - TRBJ1-1 TRBV5-5 many TGTGCCAGCAGCTTGGTGTTGGCCACTGAAGCTTTCTTT CASSLVLATEAFF
14 - TRBJ2-2 TRBV4-1 many TGCGCCAGCAGCCAAGATAAGGTCCCCGGGGAGCTGTTTTTT CASSQDKVPGELFF
14 - TRBJ2-4 TRBV4-3 - TGCGCCAGCAGCCAAGAGGCTAGTCGGAACATTCAGTACTTC CASSQEASRNIQYF
13 - TRBJ2-3 TRBV29-1 few TGCAGCGTTGATGAACTAGCTGGAGATACGCAGTATTTT CSVDELAGDTQYF
17 - TRBJ2-5 TRBV9 few TGTGCCAGCAGCGTAGCGGGGGGCGGGGTCCCCCAAGAGACCCAGTACTTC CASSVAGGGVPQETQYF
12 - TRBJ1-1 TRBV29-1 - TGCAGCGCCCTGGGAGGGCGCCCTGAAGCTTTCTTT CSALGGRPEAFF
15 TRBD1 TRBJ1-2 TRBV10-3 few TGTGCCATCAGTGGCCCTCGACAGGGGAAGGATGGCTACACCTTC CAISGPRQGKDGYTF
15 - TRBJ2-5 TRBV18 - TGTGCCAGCTCGCTTACTCGCGAGATCGGGGAGACCCAGTACTTC CASSLTREIGETQYF
14 TRBD1 TRBJ1-1 TRBV7-3 - TGTGCCAGCAGCCTCCGCCGGGACAGAGCTGAAGCTTTCTTT CASSLRRDRAEAFF
11 - TRBJ2-1 TRBV29-1 many TGCAGCGTTGAAAAGCCCGATGAGCAGTTCTTC CSVEKPDEQFF
15 - TRBJ1-5 TRBV20-1 - TGCAGTGCTAGAAAGCCAGGGGTCGGCAATCAGCCCCAGCATTTT CSARKPGVGNQPQHF
13 - TRBJ2-2 TRBV6-1 few TGTGCCAGCAGTGAAAGGATGACCGGGGAGCTGTTTTTT CASSERMTGELFF
14 - TRBJ1-1 TRBV7-2 many TGTGCCAGCAGCCTCCCGGAGATAAACACTGAAGCTTTCTTT CASSLPEINTEAFF
14 TRBD1 TRBJ1-1 TRBV6-1 many TGTGCCAGCAGACCGAGGGGGCCCAGCACTGAAGCTTTCTTT CASRPRGPSTEAFF
18 - TRBJ2-3 TRBV12-3/TRBV12-4 - TGTGCCAGCAGTCCCCGGAGGTCCGGGGTTGGGAGCACAGATACGCAGTATTTT CASSPRRSGVGSTDTQYF
15 TRBD1 TRBJ2-1 TRBV7-2 - TGTGCCAGCACTAAACCCGGGACAGGGGTTAGTGAGCAGTTCTTC CASTKPGTGVSEQFF
16 TRBD2 TRBJ2-1 TRBV29-1 many TGCAGCGTTGAAGAGGGACTAGCAGAAAACTACAATGAGCAGTTCTTC CSVEEGLAENYNEQFF
15 - TRBJ1-1 TRBV20-1 many TGCAGTGCTAGAGAACCGGGACGGCAGAACACTGAAGCTTTCTTT CSAREPGRQNTEAFF
12 - TRBJ2-1 TRBV7-3 - TGTGCCAGCAGCTCGCAGGGTACTGAGCAGTTCTTC CASSSQGTEQFF
11 - TRBJ1-1 TRBV12-3/TRBV12-4 few TGTGCCAGCAGTACGCACCCTGAAGCTTTCTTT CASSTHPEAFF
15 - TRBJ2-7 TRBV20-1 - TGCAGTGCCCAGGTCACAGGACTGGCTACCTACGAGCAGTACTTC CSAQVTGLATYEQYF
16 - TRBJ1-1 TRBV13 few TGTGCCAGCAGCTTACTGGCTGGGGAGGCGGTCACTGAAGCTTTCTTT CASSLLAGEAVTEAFF
14 TRBD2 TRBJ2-7 TRBV6-1 many TGTGCCACGCGTCCAACTAGCGGCCACTACGAGCAGTACTTC CATRPTSGHYEQYF
11 - TRBJ2-1 TRBV20-1 many TGCAGTGCTAGAACGGGGCGGGAGCAGTTCTTC CSARTGREQFF
15 - TRBJ2-7 TRBV11-2 - TGTGCCAGCAGCTTAGGCGAGGTTCCCACCTACGAGCAGTACTTC CASSLGEVPTYEQYF
15 - TRBJ2-3 TRBV24-1 - TGTGCCACCAGTGATCTGGGATCTTTCACAGATACGCAGTATTTT CATSDLGSFTDTQYF
15 TRBD2 TRBJ2-3 TRBV7-2 many TGTGCCAGCAGCTTATTTGGGGGGGACACAGATACGCAGTATTTT CASSLFGGDTDTQYF
16 - TRBJ2-1 TRBV20-1 many TGCAGTGCTAGGGCCTCGACAGGACACTTTATGAATGAGCAGTTCTTC CSARASTGHFMNEQFF
12 - TRBJ1-1 TRBV18 few TGTGCCAGCTCACCCGCAGACAGTGAAGCTTTCTTT CASSPADSEAFF
15 - TRBJ2-7 TRBV20-1 - TGCAGTGCTAGGCCGGGGGGCGGGGGTACCTACGAGCAGTACTTC CSARPGGGGTYEQYF
17 TRBD2 TRBJ2-5 TRBV7-6 - TGTGCCATCAGTAACCCTAGCGGGAGATTTCAGCAAGAGACCCAGTACTTC CAISNPSGRFQQETQYF
16 - TRBJ1-6 TRBV5-5 - TGTGCCAGCAGCTTGAGGGGGAGCTCCTATAATTCACCCCTCCACTTT CASSLRGSSYNSPLHF
16 TRBD2 TRBJ2-1 TRBV5-6 - TGTGCCAGCAGCATATTAGCGGGGAGAAGCTACAATGAGCAGTTCTTC CASSILAGRSYNEQFF
12 - TRBJ2-1 TRBV20-1 many TGCAGTGCTAGAGTTAGTTACAATGAGCAGTTCTTC CSARVSYNEQFF
12 TRBD2 TRBJ2-1 TRBV5-1 - TGCGCCAGCACTTCGACGGGAGGGCCTAAGTTCTTC CASTSTGGPKFF
13 - TRBJ1-5 TRBV12-3/TRBV12-4 many TGTGCCAGCAGTTCAGAGGGCAATCAGCCCCAGCATTTT CASSSEGNQPQHF
14 TRBD2 TRBJ2-7 TRBV2 - TGTGCCAGCCCTAGTTCCGCGGGAGGGTCCGAGCAGTACTTC CASPSSAGGSEQYF
17 TRBD2 TRBJ2-3 TRBV25-1 - TGTGCCAGCAGTGAAGGACTAGCGGGAGCAAGCACAGATACGCAGTATTTT CASSEGLAGASTDTQYF
18 TRBD2 TRBJ2-3 TRBV7-8 few TGTGCCAGCACCAGAGCGCTAGCGGGAGGTAGAGGATCAGATACGCAGTATTTT CASTRALAGGRGSDTQYF
17 - TRBJ2-3 TRBV4-1 many TGCGCCAGCAGCCAAGGCCTCGGGACACCCAGCACAGATACGCAGTATTTT CASSQGLGTPSTDTQYF
15 - TRBJ2-1 TRBV12-3/TRBV12-4 many TGTGCCAGCAGCCCTGCGTGGGACTCCTACAATGAGCAGTTCTTC CASSPAWDSYNEQFF
14 - TRBJ2-3 TRBV6-1 - TGTGCCAGCAGAGATCAGGGGCGGAAAGATACGCAGTATTTT CASRDQGRKDTQYF
15 - TRBJ2-2 TRBV19 - TGTGCCAGTAGTATCCGGGACACTTACACCGGGGAGCTGTTTTTT CASSIRDTYTGELFF
12 - TRBJ2-1 TRBV30 - TGTGCCTGGAGTCTCGGACACGTTGAGCAGTTCTTC CAWSLGHVEQFF
11 - TRBJ2-3 TRBV11-2 - TGTGCCAGCAGCTTATCTAATGAGTTGAATTTT CASSLSNELNF
16 TRBD2 TRBJ2-2 TRBV3-1 few TGTGCCAGCAGCCATACTAGCGGAGCGAACACCGGGGAGCTGTTTTTT CASSHTSGANTGELFF
14 TRBD2 TRBJ2-7 TRBV10-3 many TGTGCCACGGCGGACTGGCGGGAGGGCTACGAGCAGTACTTC CATADWREGYEQYF
19 - TRBJ1-4 TRBV27 few TGTGCCAGCAGTCCTTGGATAACGGTGAACCCTGCAACTAATGAAAAACTGTTTTTT CASSPWITVNPATNEKLFF
13 - TRBJ1-5 TRBV6-1 - TGTGCCAGCAGTGTTGACAGGAATCAGCCCCAGCATTTT CASSVDRNQPQHF
13 - TRBJ1-1 TRBV20-1 many TGCAGTGCTAAGGGGGTAACTCTTCCTGGAGCTTTCTTT CSAKGVTLPGAFF